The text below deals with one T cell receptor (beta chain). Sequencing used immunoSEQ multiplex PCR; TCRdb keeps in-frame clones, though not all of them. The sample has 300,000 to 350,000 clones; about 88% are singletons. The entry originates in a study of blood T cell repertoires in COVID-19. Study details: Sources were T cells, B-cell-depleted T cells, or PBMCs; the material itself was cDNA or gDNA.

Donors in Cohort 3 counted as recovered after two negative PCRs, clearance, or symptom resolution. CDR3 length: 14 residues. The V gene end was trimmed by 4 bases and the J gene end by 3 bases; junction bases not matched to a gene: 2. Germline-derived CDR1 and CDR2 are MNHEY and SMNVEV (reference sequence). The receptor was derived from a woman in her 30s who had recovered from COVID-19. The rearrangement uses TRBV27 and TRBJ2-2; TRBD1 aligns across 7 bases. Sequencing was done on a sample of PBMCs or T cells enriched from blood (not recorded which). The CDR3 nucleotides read TGTGCCAGCAGTTCCCAGGGGGACACCGGGGAGCTGTTTTTT. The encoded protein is CASSSQGDTGELFF.